The present T cell receptor (beta chain) was sequenced within a study of Tregs in tolerant kidney transplant recipients. Across the whole study: Mixed chimerism was transient after nonmyeloablative marrow transplants from related graft donors.

Sequenced by immunoSEQ multiplex PCR; TCRdb stores in-frame clones only, minus some. The sample has tens of thousands of clones; the top ten hold 0.83%. As for this clone: The antigen remains unidentified. The CDR3 goes on 3 residues after the read ends, and that part is filled in from the germline J gene.

CD4+CD25+CD127- Tregs, CD4+CD25- non-Tregs, CD4 and CD8 cells were sorted. Points from the study as a whole: Changing PCR primers prevented nucleotide comparison between some patients' samples. Validation in larger populations is needed because few patients were studied.

V was clipped by 4 bases and J by 4 bases, with 10 bases between them. There are 13 residues in the CDR3. Per the germline V gene, CDR1 is SNHLY and CDR2 is FYNNEI. Material: CD4+ T cells from blood, obtained before the transplant. The source of this sequence is a human donor who received a combined kidney and bone marrow transplant. The rearrangement uses TRBV2 and TRBJ1-2; no reliable D call. The CDR3 is CASSGSGSYGYTF. The DNA read from the CDR3 is TGTGCCAGCAGTGGAAGCGGATCCTATGGC. The full variable domain, rest sourced from reference TRBV2 and TRBJ1-2, is EPEVTQTPSHQVTQMGQEVILRCVPISNHLYFYWYRQILGQKVEFLVSFYNNEISEKSEIFDDQFSVERPDGSNFTLKIRSTKLEDSAMYFCASSGSGSYGYTFGSGTRLTVV.